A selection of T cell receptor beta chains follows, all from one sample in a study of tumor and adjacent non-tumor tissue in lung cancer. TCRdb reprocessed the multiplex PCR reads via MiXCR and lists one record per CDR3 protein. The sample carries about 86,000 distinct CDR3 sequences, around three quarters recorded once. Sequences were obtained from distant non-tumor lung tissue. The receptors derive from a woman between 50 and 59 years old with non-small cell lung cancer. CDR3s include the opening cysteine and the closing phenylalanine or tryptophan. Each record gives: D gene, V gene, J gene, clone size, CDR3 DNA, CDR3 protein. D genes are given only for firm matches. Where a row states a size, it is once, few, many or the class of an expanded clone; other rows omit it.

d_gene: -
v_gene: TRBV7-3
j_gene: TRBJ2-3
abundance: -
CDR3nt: TGTGCCAGCAGCTTAACGCCCACCGGGCGAACAGATAGGCAGTATTTT
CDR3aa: CASSLTPTGRTDRQYF

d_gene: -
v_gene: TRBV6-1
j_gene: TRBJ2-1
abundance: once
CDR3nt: TGTACCAGCAGTGAAGCGTTGGGAAGGGATGAGCAGTTCTTC
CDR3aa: CTSSEALGRDEQFF

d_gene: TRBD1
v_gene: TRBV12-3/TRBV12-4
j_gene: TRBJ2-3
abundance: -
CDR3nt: TGTGCCAACGGGAAGGACAGGAGCACATATACGCAGTATTTT
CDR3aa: CANGKDRSTYTQYF

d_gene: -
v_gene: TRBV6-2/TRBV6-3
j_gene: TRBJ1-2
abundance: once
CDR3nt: TGTGCCAGCTCAGTTTCAGGAGGGGATGTCTATGGCTACACCTTC
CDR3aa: CASSVSGGDVYGYTF

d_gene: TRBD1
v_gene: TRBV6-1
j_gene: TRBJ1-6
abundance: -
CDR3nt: TGTGCCAGCAGCGAAGAGACAGGGCAATCACCCCTCCACTTT
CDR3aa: CASSEETGQSPLHF

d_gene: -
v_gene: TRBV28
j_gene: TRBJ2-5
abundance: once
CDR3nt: TGTGCCAGCACCCAGCCACGTGGGGCCCAGTACTTC
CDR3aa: CASTQPRGAQYF

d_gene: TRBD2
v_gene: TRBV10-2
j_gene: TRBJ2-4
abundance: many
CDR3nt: TGCGCCAGCGGACCGGGACTAGCGGGAGGGCCGGCCAAAAACATTCAGTACTTC
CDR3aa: CASGPGLAGGPAKNIQYF

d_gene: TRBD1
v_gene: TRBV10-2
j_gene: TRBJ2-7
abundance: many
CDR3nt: TGCGCCAGTGCGGGACAGGGACCCTACGAGCAGTACTTC
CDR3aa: CASAGQGPYEQYF

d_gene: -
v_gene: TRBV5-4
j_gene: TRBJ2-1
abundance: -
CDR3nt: TGTGCCAGCAGTTTGGGCAGCAATGAGCAGCTCTTC
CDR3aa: CASSLGSNEQLF

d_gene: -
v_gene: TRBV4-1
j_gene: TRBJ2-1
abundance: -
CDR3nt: TGCGCCAGCAGCCAAGAACGCGGATACAATGGGCGGTTCTTC
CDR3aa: CASSQERGYNGRFF

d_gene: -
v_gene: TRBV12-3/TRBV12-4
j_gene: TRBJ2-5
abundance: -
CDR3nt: TGTGCCAGAAGTTTTGCTTTTGGGGACACCCAGTACTTC
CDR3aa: CARSFAFGDTQYF

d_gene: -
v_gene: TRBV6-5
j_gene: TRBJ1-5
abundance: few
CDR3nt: TGTGCCAGCAGTTGCTCCTACAGCGTCGACCAGCCCCAGCATTTT
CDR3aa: CASSCSYSVDQPQHF

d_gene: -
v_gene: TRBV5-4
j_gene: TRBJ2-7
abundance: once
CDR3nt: TGTGCCAGAAGCGCCCAGGGGGGTGACGAGCAGTACTTC
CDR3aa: CARSAQGGDEQYF

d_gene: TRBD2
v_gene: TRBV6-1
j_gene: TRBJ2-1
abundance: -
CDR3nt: TGTGCCAGCCAGCTAGCGGGATTATACAATGAGCAGTTCTTC
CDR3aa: CASQLAGLYNEQFF

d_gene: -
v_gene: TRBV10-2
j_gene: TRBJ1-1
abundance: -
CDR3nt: TGCGCCAGTAATGAGGCAAACACTGAAGCTTTCTTT
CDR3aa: CASNEANTEAFF

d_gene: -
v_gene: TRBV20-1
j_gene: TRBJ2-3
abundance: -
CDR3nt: TGCAGTGCTACTTTGTCTAGCTCCTGGCCAACAGATACGCAGTATTTT
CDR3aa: CSATLSSSWPTDTQYF

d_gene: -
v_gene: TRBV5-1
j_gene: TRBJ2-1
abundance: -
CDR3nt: TGCGTCAGCAGCTTGGGTGTAGGGGAAGACAATGAGCAGTTCTTC
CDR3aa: CVSSLGVGEDNEQFF

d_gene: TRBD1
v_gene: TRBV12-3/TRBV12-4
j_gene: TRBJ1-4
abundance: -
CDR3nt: TGTACCAGCAGTCAACAGGGGTATGATGGAAAACTGTTTTTT
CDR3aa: CTSSQQGYDGKLFF

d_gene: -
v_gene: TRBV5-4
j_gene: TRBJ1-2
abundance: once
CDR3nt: TGTGCCAGCAGGTTAGTTCGGGAAGGCTACATCTTC
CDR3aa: CASRLVREGYIF

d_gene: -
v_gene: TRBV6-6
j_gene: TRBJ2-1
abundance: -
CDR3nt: TGTGGCAGCAGTTACTCCCATGGAGATGAGCAGTTTTTC
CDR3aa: CGSSYSHGDEQFF

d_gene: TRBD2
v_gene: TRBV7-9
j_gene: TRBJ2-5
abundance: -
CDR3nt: TGTGCCAGCAGCCCCCCGGGGGGACGACAAGCAATAAAGACTCAGTACTTC
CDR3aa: CASSPPGGRQAIKTQYF

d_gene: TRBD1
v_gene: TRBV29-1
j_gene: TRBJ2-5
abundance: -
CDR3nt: TGCATCGTTGAAGACCCAAAGGGGGCTCAGGAGACCCAGTACTTC
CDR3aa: CIVEDPKGAQETQYF